This record concerns one T cell receptor (beta chain) sequence. The sample is drawn from a study of blood T cell repertoires in COVID-19. Germline CDR1 reads GTSNPN; CDR2 reads SVGIG (reference sequence). Trimming took off 5 bases at V and 7 bases at J, with 15 bases between the two ends. The CDR3 is 14 residues long. Produced via immunoSEQ multiplex PCR; TCRdb's table is partial and in-frame only. The sample carries around 300,000 clones, 85% to 90% recorded once. Assignments of participants to cohorts depended upon their own reported clinical history. The chain has TRBV30 and TRBJ1-6; the D is unclear. This TCR was sampled from a woman in her late teens or twenties who had recovered from COVID-19. Sequenced material: PBMCs or T cells enriched from blood (not recorded which). CDR3 nucleotide sequence: TGTGCCTGGTCGACGGGTTCGGGAAATTCACCCCTCCACTTT. This codes for CAWSTGSGNSPLHF.